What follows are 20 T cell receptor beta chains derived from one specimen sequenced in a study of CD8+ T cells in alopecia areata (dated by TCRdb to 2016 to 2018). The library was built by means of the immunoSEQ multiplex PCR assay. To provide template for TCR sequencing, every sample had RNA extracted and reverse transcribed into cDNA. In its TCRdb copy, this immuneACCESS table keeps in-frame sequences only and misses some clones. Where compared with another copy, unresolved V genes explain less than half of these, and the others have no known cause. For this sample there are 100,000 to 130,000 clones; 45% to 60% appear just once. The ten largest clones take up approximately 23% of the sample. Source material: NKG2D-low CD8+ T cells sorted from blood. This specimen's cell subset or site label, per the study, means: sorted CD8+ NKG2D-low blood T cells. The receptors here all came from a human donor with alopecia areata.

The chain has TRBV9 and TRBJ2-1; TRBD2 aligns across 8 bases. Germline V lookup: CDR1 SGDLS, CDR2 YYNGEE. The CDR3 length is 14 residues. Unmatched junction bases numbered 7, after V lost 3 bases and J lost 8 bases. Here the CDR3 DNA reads TGTGCCAGCAGCGAGGCGGGACTAGGTCATGAGCAGTTCTTC. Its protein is CASSEAGLGHEQFF. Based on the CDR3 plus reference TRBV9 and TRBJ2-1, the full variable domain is DSGVTQTPKHLITATGQRVTLRCSPRSGDLSVYWYQQSLDQGLQFLIQYYNGEERAKGNILERFSAQQFPDLHSELNLSSLELGDSALYFCASSEAGLGHEQFFGPGTRLTVL.

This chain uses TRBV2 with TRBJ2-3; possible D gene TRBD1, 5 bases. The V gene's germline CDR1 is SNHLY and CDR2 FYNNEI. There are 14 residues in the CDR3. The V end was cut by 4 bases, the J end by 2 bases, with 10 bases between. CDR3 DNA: TGTGCCAGCAGTGGGGGCCCGTCCACAGATACGCAGTATTTT. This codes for CASSGGPSTDTQYF. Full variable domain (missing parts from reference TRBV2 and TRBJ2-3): EPEVTQTPSHQVTQMGQEVILRCVPISNHLYFYWYRQILGQKVEFLVSFYNNEISEKSEIFDDQFSVERPDGSNFTLKIRSTKLEDSAMYFCASSGGPSTDTQYFGPGTRLTVL.

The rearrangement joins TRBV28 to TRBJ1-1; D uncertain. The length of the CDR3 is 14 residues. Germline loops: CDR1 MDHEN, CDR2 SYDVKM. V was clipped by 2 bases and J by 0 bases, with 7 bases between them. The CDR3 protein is CASSLRGMNTEAFF. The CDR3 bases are TGTGCCAGCAGTTTACGGGGAATGAACACTGAAGCTTTCTTT.

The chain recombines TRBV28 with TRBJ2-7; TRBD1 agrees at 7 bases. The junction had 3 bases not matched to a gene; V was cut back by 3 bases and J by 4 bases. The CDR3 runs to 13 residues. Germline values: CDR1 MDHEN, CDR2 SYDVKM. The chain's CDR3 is CASSLTGRYEQYF. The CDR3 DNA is TGTGCCAGCAGTTTGACAGGGAGATACGAGCAGTACTTC.

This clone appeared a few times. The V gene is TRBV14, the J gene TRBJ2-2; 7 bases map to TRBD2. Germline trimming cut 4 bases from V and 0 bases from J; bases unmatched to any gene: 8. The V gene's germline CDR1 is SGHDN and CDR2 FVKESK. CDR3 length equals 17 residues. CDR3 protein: CASSRLFGRTNTGELFF. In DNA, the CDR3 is TGTGCCAGCAGCCGTTTGTTCGGGAGGACGAACACCGGGGAGCTGTTTTTT.

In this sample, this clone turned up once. In DNA form, the CDR3 reads TGTGCCAGCAGCGGGGCGGCCGGGAGACTTCGTGACGAGCAGTACTTC. Its protein product is CASSGAAGRLRDEQYF. The V call is TRBV4-2, the J call TRBJ2-7; possible D gene TRBD2, 6 bases. In germline, CDR1 is LGHNA, CDR2 YNFKEQ. Trimming stripped 5 bases from V and 5 bases from J, with 22 bases between. This CDR3 is built from 16 residues.

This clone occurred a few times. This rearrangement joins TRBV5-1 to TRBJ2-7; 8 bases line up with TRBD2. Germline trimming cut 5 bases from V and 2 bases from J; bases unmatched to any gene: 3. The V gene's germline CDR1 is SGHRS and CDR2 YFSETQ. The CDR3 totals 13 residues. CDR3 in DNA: TGCGCCAGCAGTCCGACTAGCGCCTACGAGCAGTACTTC. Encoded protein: CASSPTSAYEQYF.

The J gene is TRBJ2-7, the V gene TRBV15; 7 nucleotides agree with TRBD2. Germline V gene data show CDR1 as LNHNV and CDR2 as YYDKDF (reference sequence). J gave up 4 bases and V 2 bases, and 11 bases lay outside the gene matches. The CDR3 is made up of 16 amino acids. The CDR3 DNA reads TGTGCCACCAGCAGACGCCCTGGCGGGAGCTGGTACGAGCAGTACTTC. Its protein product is CATSRRPGGSWYEQYF.

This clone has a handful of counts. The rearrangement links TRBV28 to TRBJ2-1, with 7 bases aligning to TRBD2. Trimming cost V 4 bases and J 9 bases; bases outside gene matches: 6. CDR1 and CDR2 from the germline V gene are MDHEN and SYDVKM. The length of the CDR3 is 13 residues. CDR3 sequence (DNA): TGTGCCAGCAGTTCTGGGCGGGAGACTGAGCAGTTCTTC. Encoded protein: CASSSGRETEQFF.

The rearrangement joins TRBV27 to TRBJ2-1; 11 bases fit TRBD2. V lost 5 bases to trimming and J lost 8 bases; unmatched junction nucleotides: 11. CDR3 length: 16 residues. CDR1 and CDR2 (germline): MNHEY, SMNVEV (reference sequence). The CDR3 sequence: CASSITSGSYGDEQFF. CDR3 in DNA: TGTGCCAGCAGTATTACTAGCGGGAGCTACGGGGATGAGCAGTTCTTC.

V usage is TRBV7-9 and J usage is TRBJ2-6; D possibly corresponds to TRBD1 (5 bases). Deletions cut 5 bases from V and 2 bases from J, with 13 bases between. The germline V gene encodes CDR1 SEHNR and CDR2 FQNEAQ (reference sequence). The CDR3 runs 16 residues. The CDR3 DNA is TGTGCCAGCAGCCCGCCCGACAGTGCTGGGGCCAACGTCCTGACTTTC. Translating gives CASSPPDSAGANVLTF.

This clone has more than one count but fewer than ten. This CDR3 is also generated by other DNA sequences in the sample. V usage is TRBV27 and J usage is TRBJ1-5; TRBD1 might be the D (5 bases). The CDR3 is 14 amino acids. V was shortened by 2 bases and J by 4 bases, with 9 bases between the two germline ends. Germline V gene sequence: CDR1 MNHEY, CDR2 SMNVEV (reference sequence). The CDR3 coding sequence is TGTGCCAGCAGTTTAAGTGGGGGGAATCAGCCCCAGCATTTT. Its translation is CASSLSGGNQPQHF.

CDR3 coding DNA: TGTGCCAGCAGTTTCGGAAGCCTGGGGGAGCAGTTCTTC. Its translation: CASSFGSLGEQFF. The chain joins TRBV27 to TRBJ2-1; D is ambiguous. This CDR3 region has 13 residues. V lost 3 bases and J lost 10, with 13 bases in between. The V gene's germline CDR1 is MNHEY and CDR2 SMNVEV (reference sequence).

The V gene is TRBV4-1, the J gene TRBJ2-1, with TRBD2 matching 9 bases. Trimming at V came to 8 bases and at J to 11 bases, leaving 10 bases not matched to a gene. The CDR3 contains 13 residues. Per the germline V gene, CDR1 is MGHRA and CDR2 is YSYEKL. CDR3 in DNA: TGCGCCAGCCGCGCGGGAGGGCTCCAAAAGCAGTTCTTC. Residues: CASRAGGLQKQFF.

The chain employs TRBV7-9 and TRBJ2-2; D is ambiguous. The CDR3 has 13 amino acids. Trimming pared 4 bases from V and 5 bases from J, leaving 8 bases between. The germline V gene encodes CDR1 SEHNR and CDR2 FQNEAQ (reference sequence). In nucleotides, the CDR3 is TGTGCCAGCAGCTCTCCAAGTACCGGGGAGCTGTTTTTT. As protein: CASSSPSTGELFF.

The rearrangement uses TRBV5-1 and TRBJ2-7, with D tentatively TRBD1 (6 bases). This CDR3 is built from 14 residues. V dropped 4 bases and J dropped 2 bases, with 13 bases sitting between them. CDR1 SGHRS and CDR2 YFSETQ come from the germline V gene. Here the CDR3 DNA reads TGCGCCAGCAGCCCCGGGACAAATGCCTACGAGCAGTACTTC. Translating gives CASSPGTNAYEQYF. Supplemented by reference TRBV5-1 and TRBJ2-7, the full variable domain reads KAGVTQTPRYLIKTRGQQVTLSCSPISGHRSVSWYQQTPGQGLQFLFEYFSETQRNKGNFPGRFSGRQFSNSRSEMNVSTLELGDSALYLCASSPGTNAYEQYFGPGTRLTVT.

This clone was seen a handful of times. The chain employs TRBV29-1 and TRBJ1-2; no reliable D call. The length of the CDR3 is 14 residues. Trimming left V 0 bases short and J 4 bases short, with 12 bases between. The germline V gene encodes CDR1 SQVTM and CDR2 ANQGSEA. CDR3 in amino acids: CSVEEFRQSYGYTF. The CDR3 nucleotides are TGCAGCGTTGAAGAATTTAGGCAGTCCTATGGCTACACCTTC.

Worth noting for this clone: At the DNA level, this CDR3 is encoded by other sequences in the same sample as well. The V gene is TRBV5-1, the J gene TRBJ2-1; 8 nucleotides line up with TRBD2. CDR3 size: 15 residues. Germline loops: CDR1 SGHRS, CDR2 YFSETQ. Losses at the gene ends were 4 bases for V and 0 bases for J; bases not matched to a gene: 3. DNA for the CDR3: TGCGCCAGCAGCACCGGGACTAGCTCCTACAATGAGCAGTTCTTC. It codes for CASSTGTSSYNEQFF. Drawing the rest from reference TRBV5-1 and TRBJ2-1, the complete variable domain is KAGVTQTPRYLIKTRGQQVTLSCSPISGHRSVSWYQQTPGQGLQFLFEYFSETQRNKGNFPGRFSGRQFSNSRSEMNVSTLELGDSALYLCASSTGTSSYNEQFFGPGTRLTVL.

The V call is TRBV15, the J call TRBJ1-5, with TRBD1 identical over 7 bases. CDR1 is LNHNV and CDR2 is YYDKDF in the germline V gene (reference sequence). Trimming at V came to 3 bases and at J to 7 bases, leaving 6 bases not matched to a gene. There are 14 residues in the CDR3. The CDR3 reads CATSSRDSGQPQHF. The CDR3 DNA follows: TGTGCCACCAGCAGTCGGGACAGCGGGCAGCCCCAGCATTTT.

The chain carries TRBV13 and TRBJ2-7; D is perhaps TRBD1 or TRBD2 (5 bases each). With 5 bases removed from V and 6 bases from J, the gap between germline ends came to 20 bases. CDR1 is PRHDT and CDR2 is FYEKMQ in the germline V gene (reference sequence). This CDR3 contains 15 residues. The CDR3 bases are TGTGCCAGCAGCACAAAGTCCGGGACCCTGGGCGAGCAGTACTTC. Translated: CASSTKSGTLGEQYF.